These 18 T cell receptor beta chains came from one sample sequenced in a study of CD8+ T cells in alopecia areata. This sample's treatment: oral pan-JAK inhibitor, 5-10 mg twice daily. The authors extracted RNA and reverse transcribed it into cDNA as the sequencing template. Profiled with immunoSEQ multiplex PCR; TCRdb holds only in-frame clones, not every one. The data show more than 95,000 clones, roughly 60% seen once. The input for sequencing was CD8+ T cells sorted from blood, taken at week 4, from a patient treated with tofacitinib. The receptors were sampled from a human donor with alopecia areata.

The CDR3 DNA is TGTGCCAGCAGTTTGGGGGACAGGGGGTCCTACGAGCAGTACTTC. Translating gives CASSLGDRGSYEQYF. The chain links TRBV27 to TRBJ2-7; 11 bases fit TRBD1. CDR1 and CDR2 from the germline V gene are MNHEY and SMNVEV (reference sequence). CDR3 length: 15 residues. Losses at the gene ends were 3 bases for V and 1 base for J; bases not matched to a gene: 2.

The chain recombines TRBV6-1 with TRBJ2-7; D not resolved. Germline V gene data show CDR1 as MNHNS and CDR2 as SASEGT. This CDR3 comprises 14 residues. Trimming took off 2 bases at V and 5 bases at J, with 13 bases between the two ends. CDR3 sequence (DNA): TGTGCCAGCAGTGAACTCAGCTCGCTTAACGAGCAGTACTTC. Its translation is CASSELSSLNEQYF.

In DNA form, the CDR3 reads TGCAGCGTTGACCTACTAGCGGGGGGGCCCAATGAGCAGTTCTTC. Encoded protein: CSVDLLAGGPNEQFF. This chain links TRBV29-1 with TRBJ2-1, with 13 nucleotides matching TRBD2. V shed 3 bases and J 6 bases; nucleotides not matched to a gene: 5. CDR1 and CDR2 from the germline V gene are SQVTM and ANQGSEA. This CDR3 region has 15 residues.

The CDR3 DNA reads TGCGCCAGCAGTCAAGGACAGGGGCTAAACACTGAAGCTTTCTTT. Its translation is CASSQGQGLNTEAFF. This chain connects TRBV23-1 to TRBJ1-1, with 9 bases aligning to TRBD1. TRBV23-1 belongs to the ORF category, with a function that is uncertain. CDR3 length: 15 amino acids. The J segment lost 2 bases and the V segment lost 2 bases, leaving 3 bases of the junction unmatched.

This clone has more than one count but fewer than ten. The rearrangement links TRBV29-1 to TRBJ1-5; D not certain. V gave up 4 bases and J gave up 2 bases, with 12 bases separating them. This CDR3 has 14 residues. Per germline, CDR1 SQVTM and CDR2 ANQGSEA. CDR3 residues: CSVVTGMGNQPQHF. CDR3 nucleotide sequence: TGCAGCGTTGTAACCGGGATGGGCAATCAGCCCCAGCATTTT.

The chain uses TRBV29-1 and TRBJ2-7, with D maybe TRBD1 (6 bases). Germline CDR1 and CDR2: SQVTM and ANQGSEA. CDR3 length equals 14 residues. Trimming left V 3 bases short and J 2 bases short, with 14 bases between. CDR3 DNA sequence: TGCAGCGTTGAGGGGGCGATGGGGGCCTACGAGCAGTACTTC. This sequence encodes CSVEGAMGAYEQYF.

J is TRBJ2-3 and V is TRBV6-5; D remains unclear. Trimming pared 0 bases from V and 5 bases from J, leaving 6 bases between. This CDR3 has 13 amino acids. CDR1 and CDR2 from the germline V gene are MNHEY and SVGAGI. This chain's CDR3 is CASSYSYGDTQYF. Written as DNA, the CDR3 is TGTGCCAGCAGTTACTCGTACGGAGATACGCAGTATTTT.

Written as DNA, the CDR3 is TGTGCCAGCAGTGAAACAGGTGGATCTGAAGCTTTCTTT. Amino acid sequence: CASSETGGSEAFF. The chain links TRBV25-1 to TRBJ1-1; tentatively, D is TRBD1 (5 bases). Trimming removed 2 bases from V and 6 bases from J, with 10 bases in between. The CDR3 has 13 residues. Germline CDR1 is MGHDK and CDR2 is SYGVNS.

The V call is TRBV29-1, the J call TRBJ2-2; D may match TRBD1 or TRBD2 (5 bases each). The CDR3 runs to 14 residues. The V gene's germline CDR1 is SQVTM and CDR2 ANQGSEA. V lost 6 bases and J 1 base, leaving 12 bases between the germline ends. In DNA form, the CDR3 reads TGCAGCGTCTGTTGGGACGAGAACACCGGGGAGCTGTTTTTT. It encodes CSVCWDENTGELFF.

This clone was observed once. The gene calls are TRBV9 and TRBJ1-2, with D possibly being TRBD1 (5 bases). Trimming removed 3 bases at V and 2 bases at J, with 17 bases between. Germline assignment: CDR1 SGDLS and CDR2 YYNGEE. This CDR3 has 16 amino acids. This CDR3 reads CASSGAGSALNYGYTF. CDR3 nucleotide sequence: TGTGCCAGCAGCGGTGCAGGGTCAGCCCTCAACTATGGCTACACCTTC.

The rearrangement uses TRBV7-9 and TRBJ2-7; 7 bases map to TRBD1. Germline loops: CDR1 SEHNR, CDR2 FQNEAQ (reference sequence). The CDR3 has 13 residues. V shed 1 base, J shed 7 bases, and the junction held 4 bases outside the gene matches. CDR3 DNA: TGTGCCAGCAGCTTAGACGGGACAGAAGAGCAGTACTTC. Translation: CASSLDGTEEQYF.

The V call is TRBV5-1, the J call TRBJ1-1; a possible D gene is TRBD1 (5 bases). Germline lookup yields CDR1 SGHRS and CDR2 YFSETQ. CDR3 length: 14 residues. The V gene lost 3 bases and the J gene lost 1 base, with 10 bases spanning the gap. CDR3 in amino acids: CASSSGTGNTEAFF. The CDR3, as DNA: TGCGCCAGCAGCTCCGGGACGGGGAACACTGAAGCTTTCTTT. Based on the CDR3 plus reference TRBV5-1 and TRBJ1-1, the full variable domain is KAGVTQTPRYLIKTRGQQVTLSCSPISGHRSVSWYQQTPGQGLQFLFEYFSETQRNKGNFPGRFSGRQFSNSRSEMNVSTLELGDSALYLCASSSGTGNTEAFFGQGTRLTVV.

The CDR3 DNA reads as TGCAGCGCCCAACTAGGGGGTGAGCAGTACTTC. Translating it yields CSAQLGGEQYF. V and J are TRBV29-1 and TRBJ2-7; possibly TRBD1 for D (6 bases). Germline loops: CDR1 SQVTM, CDR2 ANQGSEA. V gave up 7 bases and J gave up 7 bases, with 14 bases separating them. This CDR3 region has 11 residues.

The rearrangement links TRBV29-1 to TRBJ2-7; 8 nucleotides line up with TRBD1. This CDR3 has 12 amino acids. Germline values: CDR1 SQVTM, CDR2 ANQGSEA. J was trimmed by 2 bases and V by 6 bases; bases with no gene match: 3. The CDR3 DNA sequence: TGCAGCGTGGGACAGGATGCCTACGAGCAGTACTTC. This codes for CSVGQDAYEQYF.

The chain recombines TRBV29-1 with TRBJ2-1; 12 bases map to TRBD1. Trimming took 8 bases from V and 7 from J; bases not matched to a gene: 12. This CDR3 is built from 15 residues. Germline lookup yields CDR1 SQVTM and CDR2 ANQGSEA. For the CDR3, the DNA is TGCAGCCCCTACATCCCGGGACAGGGGGCGAATGAGCAGTTCTTC. Translation gives CSPYIPGQGANEQFF.

The V and J genes are TRBV29-1 and TRBJ2-7; TRBD1 or TRBD2 may be the D gene (5 bases each). V shed 7 bases and J shed 3 bases, with 16 bases lying between them. Germline CDR1 is SQVTM and CDR2 is ANQGSEA. CDR3 length: 13 amino acids. CDR3 loop: CSGPSWDHYEQYF. The CDR3 nucleotides read TGCAGCGGCCCTAGTTGGGACCACTACGAGCAGTACTTC.

V and J are TRBV13 and TRBJ2-5, with D possibly being TRBD1 (6 bases). In germline, CDR1 is PRHDT, CDR2 FYEKMQ (reference sequence). Trimming removed 5 bases at V and 1 base at J, with 14 bases between. CDR3 length: 15 amino acids. CDR3 sequence: CASSPGHLRQETQYF. The CDR3, as DNA: TGTGCCAGCAGCCCGGGACACTTACGCCAAGAGACCCAGTACTTC. Supplemented by reference TRBV13 and TRBJ2-5, the full variable domain reads AAGVIQSPRHLIKEKRETATLKCYPIPRHDTVYWYQQGPGQDPQFLISFYEKMQSDKGSIPDRFSAQQFSDYHSELNMSSLELGDSALYFCASSPGHLRQETQYFGPGTRLLVL.

V and J are TRBV29-1 and TRBJ2-7; TRBD1 aligns across 8 bases. Unmatched junction bases numbered 7, after V lost 7 bases and J lost 2 bases. Germline loops: CDR1 SQVTM, CDR2 ANQGSEA. The CDR3 is made up of 13 amino acids. In DNA, the CDR3 is TGCAGCGCTTCTGGGACAGGCACCTACGAGCAGTACTTC. Translated: CSASGTGTYEQYF.